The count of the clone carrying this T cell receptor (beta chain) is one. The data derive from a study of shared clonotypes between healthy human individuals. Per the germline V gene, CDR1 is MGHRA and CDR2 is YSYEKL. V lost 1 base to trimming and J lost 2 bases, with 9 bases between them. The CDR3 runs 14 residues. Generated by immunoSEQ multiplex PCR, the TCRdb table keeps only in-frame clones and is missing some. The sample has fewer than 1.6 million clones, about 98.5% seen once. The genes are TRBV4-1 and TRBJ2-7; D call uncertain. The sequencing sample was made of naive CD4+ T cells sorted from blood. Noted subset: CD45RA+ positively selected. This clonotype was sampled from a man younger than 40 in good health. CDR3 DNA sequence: TGCGCCAGCAGCCAAGCCCGGTCAGCCTACGAGCAGTACTTC. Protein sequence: CASSQARSAYEQYF.